The rows below give T cell receptor beta chains drawn from one sample of a study of T cell repertoires in aging, cancer and after chemotherapy. TCRdb re-derived calls from the multiplex PCR reads in MiXCR, one entry per CDR3 protein. The sample lists 6,100 or so distinct CDR3 sequences, less than 25% occurring once. The sample comprised blood. These receptors came from a human donor with a blood cancer. CDR3s include the opening cysteine and the closing phenylalanine or tryptophan. D genes are given only for firm matches. Clone sizes are given selectively: once, few, many, or a class where the clone is expanded.

CDR3nt: TGTGCCAGCAGTTTCACGCGGGGGGCTTTCTTT
CDR3aa: CASSFTRGAFF
abundance: few
j_gene: TRBJ1-1
d_gene: -
v_gene: TRBV6-5

CDR3nt: TGCGCCAGCAGGGTCTCCTCTGGAAACACCATATATTTT
CDR3aa: CASRVSSGNTIYF
abundance: few
j_gene: TRBJ1-3
d_gene: -
v_gene: TRBV5-1

CDR3nt: TGTGCCACTTCGGACAGGGGCCAGAATCAGCCCCAGCATTTT
CDR3aa: CATSDRGQNQPQHF
abundance: medium-sized
j_gene: TRBJ1-5
d_gene: TRBD1
v_gene: TRBV19

CDR3nt: TGTGCCATCAGCCGGGAACAGGATAAACAGCCCCAGCATTTT
CDR3aa: CAISREQDKQPQHF
abundance: few
j_gene: TRBJ1-5
d_gene: -
v_gene: TRBV10-3

CDR3nt: TGTGCCAGCAGCGCCAAGAGCGGGAGCACCGGGGAGCTGTTTTTT
CDR3aa: CASSAKSGSTGELFF
abundance: medium-sized
j_gene: TRBJ2-2
d_gene: TRBD2
v_gene: TRBV6-4

CDR3nt: TGTGCCAGCAGTGAAGGCCCGACATTGTATCAGCCCCAGCATTTT
CDR3aa: CASSEGPTLYQPQHF
abundance: medium-sized
j_gene: TRBJ1-5
d_gene: -
v_gene: TRBV6-1

CDR3nt: TGTGCCAGCAGCTTATCGGGCAGGGGGCGGAACACCGGGGAGCTGTTTTTT
CDR3aa: CASSLSGRGRNTGELFF
abundance: once
j_gene: TRBJ2-2
d_gene: TRBD1
v_gene: TRBV7-9

CDR3nt: TGTGCCAGCAGCTTTTTCGGGGGTGCAAGCTCCTACGAGCAGTACTTC
CDR3aa: CASSFFGGASSYEQYF
abundance: -
j_gene: TRBJ2-7
d_gene: -
v_gene: TRBV7-6

CDR3nt: TGCGCCAGCAGCGTCGGAGGGGGGGACACTGAAGCTTTCTTT
CDR3aa: CASSVGGGDTEAFF
abundance: -
j_gene: TRBJ1-1
d_gene: -
v_gene: TRBV5-1

CDR3nt: TGTGCCAGTACCCCCGGGGAGACGAGGACTGAAGCTTTCTTT
CDR3aa: CASTPGETRTEAFF
abundance: -
j_gene: TRBJ1-1
d_gene: -
v_gene: TRBV19

CDR3nt: TGTGCCAGCAGTTCGGCAGGGGACTATGGCTACACCTTC
CDR3aa: CASSSAGDYGYTF
abundance: medium-sized
j_gene: TRBJ1-2
d_gene: -
v_gene: TRBV6-6

CDR3nt: TGTGCCAGTACCATTGGGGGTTATAGCAATCAGCCCCAGCATTTT
CDR3aa: CASTIGGYSNQPQHF
abundance: medium-sized
j_gene: TRBJ1-5
d_gene: -
v_gene: TRBV19

CDR3nt: TGCAGTGCTAGTCTGGGGCCTAGCAATCAGCCCCAGCATTTT
CDR3aa: CSASLGPSNQPQHF
abundance: -
j_gene: TRBJ1-5
d_gene: -
v_gene: TRBV20-1

CDR3nt: TGTGCCAGCTCACCTTCTGCGGATCAGCCCCAGCATTTT
CDR3aa: CASSPSADQPQHF
abundance: medium-sized
j_gene: TRBJ1-5
d_gene: -
v_gene: TRBV18

CDR3nt: TGTGCCAGCTCTCAAGGGGCAAGGGGGAACACTGAAGCTTTCTTT
CDR3aa: CASSQGARGNTEAFF
abundance: -
j_gene: TRBJ1-1
d_gene: -
v_gene: TRBV18

CDR3nt: TGTGCCAGCAGCTTAGCGCAGGGACCACGCACAGATACGCAGTATTTT
CDR3aa: CASSLAQGPRTDTQYF
abundance: medium-sized
j_gene: TRBJ2-3
d_gene: -
v_gene: TRBV7-2

CDR3nt: TGCAGTGCCGGGATATGGAGCTCCTACAATGAGCAGTTCTTC
CDR3aa: CSAGIWSSYNEQFF
abundance: medium-sized
j_gene: TRBJ2-1
d_gene: -
v_gene: TRBV20-1

CDR3nt: TGCGCCAGCAGCCAGATACGGACCCAAGAGACCCAGTACTTC
CDR3aa: CASSQIRTQETQYF
abundance: -
j_gene: TRBJ2-5
d_gene: -
v_gene: TRBV5-5

CDR3nt: TGTGCCATAATTGCGGGACTAGGTATCTACAATGAGCAGTTCTTC
CDR3aa: CAIIAGLGIYNEQFF
abundance: -
j_gene: TRBJ2-1
d_gene: TRBD2
v_gene: TRBV6-1

CDR3nt: TGCGCCAGCACCCACCGGGACAGGGCCCACAATGAGCAGTTCTTC
CDR3aa: CASTHRDRAHNEQFF
abundance: -
j_gene: TRBJ2-1
d_gene: TRBD1
v_gene: TRBV5-1

CDR3nt: TGTGCCAGCAGTTACGACAACAGGGTTGGGGAGACCCAGTACTTC
CDR3aa: CASSYDNRVGETQYF
abundance: medium-sized
j_gene: TRBJ2-5
d_gene: -
v_gene: TRBV6-5

CDR3nt: TGTGCCAGCAGTGAGGGGACGAGCGGTCAGCCCCAGCATTTT
CDR3aa: CASSEGTSGQPQHF
abundance: medium-sized
j_gene: TRBJ1-5
d_gene: -
v_gene: TRBV6-1

CDR3nt: TGTGCCAGCAGTGAAGAGGGCGGAGATAAGAGCTCCTACAATGAGCAGTTCTTC
CDR3aa: CASSEEGGDKSSYNEQFF
abundance: medium-sized
j_gene: TRBJ2-1
d_gene: -
v_gene: TRBV6-1

CDR3nt: TGTGCCAGCAGTGTTGGGGGAGGCGCAGGAGCAGATACGCAGTATTTT
CDR3aa: CASSVGGGAGADTQYF
abundance: medium-sized
j_gene: TRBJ2-3
d_gene: -
v_gene: TRBV6-1

CDR3nt: TGTGCCATCAGTGACCCAGGGGGACAGGGGAAGTATGGCTACACCTTC
CDR3aa: CAISDPGGQGKYGYTF
abundance: -
j_gene: TRBJ1-2
d_gene: TRBD1
v_gene: TRBV10-3

CDR3nt: TGTGCCAGCAGTTTTGGACAGGGTACTAACTATGGCTACACCTTC
CDR3aa: CASSFGQGTNYGYTF
abundance: -
j_gene: TRBJ1-2
d_gene: TRBD1
v_gene: TRBV12-3/TRBV12-4

CDR3nt: TGTGCCAGCTCAACGCAAGGACAGCCAAGCAATCAGCCCCAGCATTTT
CDR3aa: CASSTQGQPSNQPQHF
abundance: -
j_gene: TRBJ1-5
d_gene: -
v_gene: TRBV18

CDR3nt: TGTGCCAGTAGGGACGACAGGGCTGGGGCCAACGTCCTGACTTTC
CDR3aa: CASRDDRAGANVLTF
abundance: medium-sized
j_gene: TRBJ2-6
d_gene: TRBD1
v_gene: TRBV19

CDR3nt: TGCAGTGCCACCCCTAGCTCCTACAATGAGCAGTTCTTC
CDR3aa: CSATPSSYNEQFF
abundance: few
j_gene: TRBJ2-1
d_gene: -
v_gene: TRBV20-1

CDR3nt: TGTGCCAGCTCACCGTCAAGGGGTCTCTTTAGCTCTGGAAACACCATATATTTT
CDR3aa: CASSPSRGLFSSGNTIYF
abundance: -
j_gene: TRBJ1-3
d_gene: -
v_gene: TRBV18

CDR3nt: TGTGCCAGCAGCTTGTCGGTGGGTTTCAATGAGCAGTTCTTC
CDR3aa: CASSLSVGFNEQFF
abundance: medium-sized
j_gene: TRBJ2-1
d_gene: -
v_gene: TRBV5-5

CDR3nt: TGTGCCAGCTCACCACCAGCGACGAACACTGAAGCTTTCTTT
CDR3aa: CASSPPATNTEAFF
abundance: medium-sized
j_gene: TRBJ1-1
d_gene: -
v_gene: TRBV18

CDR3nt: TGCAGTGCTGCCTCAGGGGTAGAGACCCAGTACTTC
CDR3aa: CSAASGVETQYF
abundance: -
j_gene: TRBJ2-5
d_gene: -
v_gene: TRBV20-1

CDR3nt: TGCAGTGCTAGTCTTTCCGGGAGACGTCAGAATCAGCCCCAGCATTTT
CDR3aa: CSASLSGRRQNQPQHF
abundance: few
j_gene: TRBJ1-5
d_gene: -
v_gene: TRBV20-1

CDR3nt: TGTGCCAGTAGTCCGGATGGGGACTCTGGAAACACCATATATTTT
CDR3aa: CASSPDGDSGNTIYF
abundance: medium-sized
j_gene: TRBJ1-3
d_gene: -
v_gene: TRBV19

CDR3nt: TGTGCCACCAGTGACCCAGGACAGGGACCAGATACGCAGTATTTT
CDR3aa: CATSDPGQGPDTQYF
abundance: few
j_gene: TRBJ2-3
d_gene: TRBD1
v_gene: TRBV24-1

CDR3nt: TGTGCCACCAGCAGAGATATTGGGGACGATGGCTACACCTTC
CDR3aa: CATSRDIGDDGYTF
abundance: medium-sized
j_gene: TRBJ1-2
d_gene: -
v_gene: TRBV15

CDR3nt: TGTGCCAGTAGTATTACCGGACAGGGAAAAAACATTCAGTACTTC
CDR3aa: CASSITGQGKNIQYF
abundance: medium-sized
j_gene: TRBJ2-4
d_gene: TRBD1
v_gene: TRBV19

CDR3nt: TGTGCCAGCAGTTTTCGGGGAGGCAATCAGCCCCAGCATTTT
CDR3aa: CASSFRGGNQPQHF
abundance: -
j_gene: TRBJ1-5
d_gene: -
v_gene: TRBV27

CDR3nt: TGCGCCAGCAGCTTGCTCCAGGCTGCTTCCGGGGAGCTGTTTTTT
CDR3aa: CASSLLQAASGELFF
abundance: -
j_gene: TRBJ2-2
d_gene: -
v_gene: TRBV5-1

CDR3nt: TGCAGCGTTGCCCGTTCAGGTTTTCATTATTTT
CDR3aa: CSVARSGFHYF
abundance: large
j_gene: TRBJ2-3
d_gene: -
v_gene: TRBV29-1

CDR3nt: TGCGCCAGCAGTGAAGGTGAGACCCAAGAGACCCAGTACTTC
CDR3aa: CASSEGETQETQYF
abundance: few
j_gene: TRBJ2-5
d_gene: -
v_gene: TRBV10-2

CDR3nt: TGTGCCAGCAGCTCGCAGACCGGGGCAAACACTGAAGCTTTCTTT
CDR3aa: CASSSQTGANTEAFF
abundance: -
j_gene: TRBJ1-1
d_gene: -
v_gene: TRBV5-6

CDR3nt: TGTGCCTGGGGGACAGGGTTTGGGAATTCACGCCTCCACTTT
CDR3aa: CAWGTGFGNSRLHF
abundance: -
j_gene: TRBJ1-6
d_gene: TRBD1
v_gene: TRBV30

CDR3nt: TGTGCCAGCAGCCCGGGACAGGGCCTAAACAATGAGCAGTTCTTC
CDR3aa: CASSPGQGLNNEQFF
abundance: -
j_gene: TRBJ2-1
d_gene: TRBD1
v_gene: TRBV7-3

CDR3nt: TGTGCCAGCAGCTTCACAGATACGCAGTATTTT
CDR3aa: CASSFTDTQYF
abundance: medium-sized
j_gene: TRBJ2-3
d_gene: -
v_gene: TRBV5-5

CDR3nt: TGCGCCAGCAGCCAAACAGGGGTCCGAAGCAATGAGCAGTTCTTC
CDR3aa: CASSQTGVRSNEQFF
abundance: -
j_gene: TRBJ2-1
d_gene: TRBD1
v_gene: TRBV5-1

CDR3nt: TGCGCCACCGCGGGACAGGGGGCCTCCGGGGAGCTGTTTTTT
CDR3aa: CATAGQGASGELFF
abundance: few
j_gene: TRBJ2-2
d_gene: TRBD1
v_gene: TRBV5-1

CDR3nt: TGTGCCAGCAGCCCGGGACTAGCGGGTTTCTACGAGCAGTACTTC
CDR3aa: CASSPGLAGFYEQYF
abundance: -
j_gene: TRBJ2-7
d_gene: TRBD2
v_gene: TRBV7-2

CDR3nt: TGCGCCAGCAGCTTGGAGGGATTCTACTATGGCTACACCTTC
CDR3aa: CASSLEGFYYGYTF
abundance: -
j_gene: TRBJ1-2
d_gene: -
v_gene: TRBV5-1

CDR3nt: TGTGCCATCAGGGCCGGTAGCGGGAGTAACACCGGGGAGCTGTTTTTT
CDR3aa: CAIRAGSGSNTGELFF
abundance: -
j_gene: TRBJ2-2
d_gene: TRBD2
v_gene: TRBV10-3